This T cell receptor (beta chain) came from a study of T cell responses to AZD1222 COVID-19 vaccine. Germline V gene lookup returns CDR1 LGHNT and CDR2 FRNRAP. The V gene lost 6 bases and the J gene lost 4 bases, with 15 bases spanning the gap. The CDR3 loop spans 14 amino acids. Generated by immunoSEQ multiplex PCR, the TCRdb table keeps only in-frame clones and is missing some. Altogether 100,000 to 150,000 clones are present, about 89% being singletons, with the ten largest covering 5% to 6.5%. With respect to this clone: The antigen remains unidentified.

Study conclusions and caveats: Reportedly, nearly half the spike-specific TCRs target unmutated variant regions. The breadth and depth of Spike-specific TCRs increased once two AZD1222 doses had been given. Only five to seven AZD1222 recipients were seropositive at baseline.

The chain couples TRBV12-5 to TRBJ1-1; D unresolved. This material consisted of peripheral blood, taken on day 0 of AZD1222 vaccination. This receptor was obtained from an adult in good health. The CDR3 region has the DNA TGTGCTAGTGGCCAGACCTCCGGAGGCACTGAAGCTTTCTTT. It encodes CASGQTSGGTEAFF.